One TCR beta chain is described in this entry. Method: immunoSEQ multiplex PCR; TCRdb's copy keeps in-frame clones and lacks some. The data contain 300,000 to 350,000 clones, about 93% of them singletons. J was trimmed by 3 bases and V by 6 bases; bases with no gene match: 6. From germline, CDR1 is ENHRY and CDR2 SYGVKD. The CDR3 totals 15 residues. The record originates from a study of blood T cell repertoires in COVID-19. Looking at the study overall: From the United States, Italy and Spain came samples of acute and convalescent COVID-19.

Sequences were obtained from peripheral blood. The chain has TRBV10-3 and TRBJ2-3; TRBD1 agrees at 10 bases. The source of this sequence is a young woman who had recovered from COVID-19. DNA for the CDR3: TGTGCCATCAGCAACCGGGACAGGGGTACAGATACGCAGTATTTT. Translated: CAISNRDRGTDTQYF.